The present entry profiles one T cell receptor (beta chain) with its context. The antigen is not known. The data belong to a study of cytomegalovirus exposure and HLA in healthy donors. Study-level findings and limits: For most TCR sequences rarity was the rule, although some public TCRs occurred in many donors. For cytomegalovirus status, the classifier reportedly gave diagnoses with high specificity and sensitivity.

The CDR3 contains 13 residues. V lost 2 bases to trimming and J lost 6 bases, with 8 bases between them. The germline V gene encodes CDR1 SGDLS and CDR2 YYNGEE. The table came from immunoSEQ multiplex PCR; TCRdb's copy has only in-frame clones and leaves some out. Seen here are about 71,000 clones, 94% observed once, and the top ten hold approximately 0.99%. The sequence was collected from a woman between 18 and 29 years old in good health and CMV-seronegative. The sample taken for sequencing was PBMCs. This chain links TRBV9 with TRBJ2-2, with D possibly TRBD1 on 5 matching bases. The CDR3 loop reads CASSVQGAGELFF. In nucleotides, the CDR3 is TGTGCCAGCAGCGTTCAAGGGGCCGGGGAGCTGTTTTTT.